The 22 T cell receptor beta chains listed next were all sequenced from one sample in a study of cytomegalovirus exposure and HLA in healthy donors. Vbeta (60) and Jbeta (13) primers were used in the PCR. Here immunoSEQ multiplex PCR was the method, and the copy in TCRdb shows in-frame clones only, minus some. The table records 100,000 to 150,000 clones, 74% of them present only once. The sample comprised PBMCs. The receptors come from a woman aged 45-59 years in good health and CMV-seropositive.

This rearrangement joins TRBV6-1 to TRBJ1-2, with 7 bases aligning to TRBD1. V shed 6 bases, J shed 10 bases, and the junction held 17 bases outside the gene matches. The CDR3 spans 15 residues. The germline gives CDR1 MNHNS, CDR2 SASEGT. CDR3: CASRKGTALENDYTF. CDR3 nucleotide sequence: TGTGCCAGCAGGAAAGGGACAGCCCTCGAGAATGACTACACCTTC.

The V and J genes are TRBV9 and TRBJ2-3, with 10 bases lining up with TRBD1. J was trimmed by 6 bases and V by 3 bases; bases with no gene match: 7. Per germline, CDR1 SGDLS and CDR2 YYNGEE. This CDR3 comprises 15 residues. The chain's CDR3 is CASSARDRGLDTQYF. The CDR3 DNA reads as TGTGCCAGCAGCGCCCGGGACAGGGGCCTTGATACGCAGTATTTT.

The genes are TRBV19 and TRBJ1-2; D gene ambiguous. The CDR3 totals 12 residues. CDR1 and CDR2 (germline): LNHDA, SQIVND (reference sequence). Trimming cost V 5 bases and J 5 bases, with 9 bases left between them. The CDR3 region is CASSPGGYGYTF. The CDR3 nucleotides read TGTGCCAGTAGTCCGGGAGGATATGGCTACACCTTC.

This clone has only a few counts. The chain joins TRBV5-1 to TRBJ1-1, with D maybe TRBD1 (5 bases). Trimming shortened V by 4 bases and J by 3 bases, and 13 bases separated the two germline ends. The length of the CDR3 is 14 residues. Germline loops: CDR1 SGHRS, CDR2 YFSETQ. CDR3 in amino acids: CASSLAGGDTEAFF. The CDR3 DNA reads TGCGCCAGCAGCCTCGCGGGGGGAGACACTGAAGCTTTCTTT.

V gene TRBV30 combines with J gene TRBJ1-6; D ambiguous. Between the trimmed V and J ends, which lost 7 bases and 1 base, there was a span of 17 bases. The germline gives CDR1 GTSNPN, CDR2 SVGIG (reference sequence). This CDR3 region has 16 residues. The CDR3 DNA reads as TGTGCCTCTGCTGGGGTCACGGGATCCTATAATTCACCCCTCCACTTT. Its translation is CASAGVTGSYNSPLHF.

The chain employs TRBV18 and TRBJ1-2, with 9 bases matching TRBD1. The CDR3 length is 14 residues. Trimming at V came to 3 bases and at J to 7 bases, leaving 6 bases not matched to a gene. Germline V CDR1 and CDR2: KGHSH, LQKENI. The CDR3 is CASSPGTGFGGYTF. In nucleotides, the CDR3 is TGTGCCAGCTCACCCGGGACAGGGTTTGGTGGCTACACCTTC.

The chain has TRBV4-2 and TRBJ1-5; 7 positions match TRBD1. CDR1 is LGHNA, CDR2 YNFKEQ, per germline. This CDR3 spans 15 amino acids. V lost 1 base and J lost 3; bases outside the gene matches: 3. The CDR3 DNA reads TGTGCCAGCAGCCAAGTAGACAGGGACAATCAGCCCCAGCATTTT. Protein product: CASSQVDRDNQPQHF.

The rearrangement links TRBV10-3 to TRBJ1-1; possibly TRBD1 for D (5 bases). Trimming stripped 6 bases from V and 4 bases from J, with 15 bases between. The germline V gene encodes CDR1 ENHRY and CDR2 SYGVKD. There are 14 residues in the CDR3. CDR3 sequence (DNA): TGTGCCATCAGCTACGGGGGGTTAATCACTGAAGCTTTCTTT. Its translation is CAISYGGLITEAFF.

V usage is TRBV6-5 and J usage is TRBJ1-2; 7 nucleotides line up with TRBD1. The CDR3 consists of 15 residues. The V segment lost 2 bases and the J segment 6 bases; nucleotides outside the gene matches: 9. The germline gives CDR1 MNHEY, CDR2 SVGAGI. DNA for the CDR3: TGTGCCAGCAGTTACGCCCTTTCTGACAGGGATGGCTACACCTTC. This codes for CASSYALSDRDGYTF.

This clone appeared a few times. Other DNA sequences from this sample encode an identical CDR3 as well. V usage is TRBV15 and J usage is TRBJ1-5; D might be TRBD1 (6 bases). In germline, CDR1 is LNHNV, CDR2 YYDKDF (reference sequence). CDR3 size: 13 residues. V was shortened by 0 bases and J by 6 bases, with 6 bases between the two germline ends. The CDR3 spells CATSREGGQPQHF. In DNA form, the CDR3 reads TGTGCCACCAGCAGAGAAGGGGGTCAGCCCCAGCATTTT.

This clone was recorded a few times. This chain uses TRBV5-6 with TRBJ2-1; TRBD2 aligns across 11 bases. CDR1 and CDR2 (germline): SGHDT, YYEEEE. The CDR3 is 13 amino acids. V lost 8 bases, J lost 9 bases, and 7 bases stayed unmatched. The CDR3 sequence: CASLAGGLGEQFF. Here the CDR3 DNA reads TGTGCCAGTTTAGCGGGGGGGCTGGGTGAGCAGTTCTTC. Based on the CDR3 plus reference TRBV5-6 and TRBJ2-1, the full variable domain is DAGVTQSPTHLIKTRGQQVTLRCSPKSGHDTVSWYQQALGQGPQFIFQYYEEEERQRGNFPDRFSGHQFPNYSSELNVNALLLGDSALYLCASLAGGLGEQFFGPGTRLTVL.

V gene TRBV15 combines with J gene TRBJ1-1; 9 nucleotides align to TRBD1. There are 15 residues in the CDR3. CDR1 and CDR2 from the germline V gene are LNHNV and YYDKDF (reference sequence). Trimming removed 1 base from V and 3 bases from J; junction bases left unmatched: 3. CDR3 amino acids: CATSRVTGGYTEAFF. The CDR3 coding sequence is TGTGCCACCAGCAGAGTTACAGGGGGCTACACTGAAGCTTTCTTT.

The V gene is TRBV13, the J gene TRBJ1-6, with TRBD1 matching over 9 bases. The germline V gene encodes CDR1 PRHDT and CDR2 FYEKMQ (reference sequence). With 4 bases clipped from V and 9 bases from J, the junction kept 19 bases outside the gene matches. The CDR3 consists of 19 residues. CDR3 sequence: CASSSSTGQGLYERSPLHF. The CDR3 DNA reads as TGTGCCAGCAGCTCGAGTACCGGACAGGGGCTTTACGAACGTTCACCCCTCCACTTT.

For this clone: Other nucleotide sequences from this sample produce the same CDR3. This rearrangement joins TRBV9 to TRBJ1-5, with TRBD1 identical over 8 bases. Germline loops: CDR1 SGDLS, CDR2 YYNGEE. This CDR3 has 14 residues. With 0 bases clipped from V and 4 bases from J, the junction kept 0 bases outside the gene matches. The chain's CDR3 is CASSVGTGNQPQHF. Here the CDR3 DNA reads TGTGCCAGCAGCGTAGGGACAGGGAATCAGCCCCAGCATTTT.

The gene calls are TRBV7-9 and TRBJ2-6, with no clear D. The CDR3 length is 18 residues. In germline, CDR1 is SEHNR, CDR2 FQNEAQ (reference sequence). Trimming cost V 1 base and J 2 bases, with 15 bases left between them. This CDR3 reads CASSLGRGTIPGANVLTF. The CDR3 DNA sequence: TGTGCCAGCAGCTTAGGACGAGGAACAATTCCTGGGGCCAACGTCCTGACTTTC.

The chain employs TRBV7-7 and TRBJ2-2, with TRBD1 matching over 7 bases. The CDR3 sequence is 17 residues long. Trimming cost V 5 bases and J 4 bases; bases outside gene matches: 13. Germline CDR1 and CDR2: SSHAT and FNYEAQ (reference sequence). CDR3 bases: TGTGCCAGCAGCGCGCGGCTCACAGGGGAAACCACCGGGGAGCTGTTTTTT. Translating gives CASSARLTGETTGELFF.

The chain has TRBV4-2 and TRBJ2-2; no clear D gene. CDR1 and CDR2 from the germline V gene are LGHNA and YNFKEQ. V lost 1 base to trimming and J lost 7 bases, with 7 bases between them. CDR3 length: 13 residues. For the CDR3, the DNA is TGTGCCAGCAGCCAAGTTTTGTACGGGGAGCTGTTTTTT. It is translated as CASSQVLYGELFF.

The chain carries TRBV5-1 and TRBJ2-2; 7 nucleotides align to TRBD1. Per the germline V gene, CDR1 is SGHRS and CDR2 is YFSETQ. The CDR3 is 16 residues long. The J segment lost 0 bases and the V segment lost 5 bases, leaving 7 bases of the junction unmatched. CDR3 residues: CASSRQTGSNTGELFF. In nucleotides, the CDR3 is TGCGCCAGCAGTCGCCAGACAGGGTCGAACACCGGGGAGCTGTTTTTT. Using reference TRBV5-1 and TRBJ2-2 for the parts outside the CDR3, the full variable domain is KAGVTQTPRYLIKTRGQQVTLSCSPISGHRSVSWYQQTPGQGLQFLFEYFSETQRNKGNFPGRFSGRQFSNSRSEMNVSTLELGDSALYLCASSRQTGSNTGELFFGEGSRLTVL.

This CDR3 reads CASSGGDSYEQYF. DNA for the CDR3: TGCGCCAGCAGCGGCGGAGATTCCTACGAGCAGTACTTC. This chain links TRBV5-1 with TRBJ2-7; D is undetermined. There are 13 residues in the CDR3. Trimming took 4 bases from V and 1 from J, leaving 9 bases between them. Per the germline V gene, CDR1 is SGHRS and CDR2 is YFSETQ.

The CDR3 loop reads CASSVGDIGNTDTQYF. CDR3 nucleotide sequence: TGTGCCAGCAGCGTAGGGGACATCGGCAACACAGATACGCAGTATTTT. The chain uses TRBV9 and TRBJ2-3, with D perhaps TRBD1 (6 bases). Per the germline V gene, CDR1 is SGDLS and CDR2 is YYNGEE. This CDR3 has 16 amino acids. Trimming removed 0 bases from V and 2 bases from J, with 13 bases in between.

This clone was found many times. CDR3 loop: CASSESQIGELFF. CDR3 in DNA: TGTGCCAGCAGTGAATCTCAGATCGGGGAGCTGTTTTTT. V gene TRBV6-1 combines with J gene TRBJ2-2; D is uncertain. This CDR3 comprises 13 residues. CDR1 and CDR2 (germline): MNHNS, SASEGT. The ends were cut back, 2 bases at V and 7 bases at J, with 8 bases in the middle.

The genes are TRBV4-3 and TRBJ2-7, with a tentative D call TRBD2 (6 bases). CDR1 is LGHNA and CDR2 is YSLEER in the germline V gene. Trimming removed 0 bases at V and 3 bases at J, with 12 bases between. This CDR3 contains 15 residues. DNA of the CDR3: TGCGCCAGCAGCCAAGATCCCGGGAGTTACTACGAGCAGTACTTC. Encoded protein: CASSQDPGSYYEQYF.